A selection of T cell receptor beta chains follows, all from one sample in a study of CD8+CD57+ T cells in acquired aplastic anemia. TCRdb itself ran the reads through MiXCR, one entry per CDR3 protein. The data show roughly 170,000 distinct CDR3 sequences, approximately 48% seen once. Sequencing was performed on sorted CD4+, CD8+, or CD8+CD57+ T cells (not recorded which) from PBMCs. All receptors derive from a human donor with aplastic anemia. CDR3s include the opening cysteine and the closing phenylalanine or tryptophan. The order of the fields is V gene, clone size, D gene, J gene, CDR3 protein, CDR3 DNA. D genes are given only for firm matches. Only some rows state a clone size, as once, few, many or a class for expanded clones.

TRBV20-1	-	TRBD2	TRBJ2-5	CSARDGTSPFETQYF	TGCAGTGCTAGAGATGGGACTAGCCCGTTTGAGACCCAGTACTTC
TRBV5-1	many	-	TRBJ2-7	CASSLRMGEQYF	TGCGCCAGCAGCCTTCGGATGGGCGAGCAGTACTTC
TRBV20-1	-	TRBD2	TRBJ2-5	CSARTGGPAETQYF	TGCAGTGCTAGAACGGGGGGGCCAGCGGAGACCCAGTACTTC
TRBV19	-	TRBD2	TRBJ2-5	CASSNTGTNQETQYF	TGCGCCAGCAGCAATACCGGGACTAACCAAGAGACCCAGTACTTC
TRBV2	-	-	TRBJ1-1	CASKDGPDTEAFF	TGTGCCAGCAAGGACGGTCCCGACACTGAAGCTTTCTTT
TRBV7-9	many	-	TRBJ1-2	CASSLGGLSYGYTF	TGTGCCAGCAGCTTAGGGGGGTTATCATATGGCTACACCTTC
TRBV24-1	-	TRBD1	TRBJ2-5	CATSYYRGQETQYF	TGTGCCACCAGTTATTACAGGGGGCAAGAGACCCAGTACTTC
TRBV25-1	-	-	TRBJ1-6	CASSDMNNSPLHF	TGTGCCAGCAGTGATATGAATAATTCACCCCTCCACTTT
TRBV7-6	-	TRBD1	TRBJ2-3	CASSSRQGTQYF	TGTGCCAGCAGCTCCCGACAGGGTACGCAGTATTTT
TRBV15	-	TRBD2	TRBJ2-1	CATSRVGLAGGPEQFF	TGTGCCACCAGCAGAGTGGGACTAGCGGGAGGGCCGGAGCAGTTCTTC
TRBV5-6	-	-	TRBJ2-3	CASSFGAAVSTDTQYF	TGTGCCAGCAGCTTTGGAGCGGCAGTCAGCACAGATACGCAGTATTTT
TRBV12-3/TRBV12-4	many	-	TRBJ2-7	CASSLPQGSNEQYF	TGTGCCAGCAGTTTACCCCAGGGGTCAAACGAGCAGTACTTC
TRBV29-1	once	-	TRBJ1-5	CSVGGPGGQPQHF	TGCAGCGTTGGGGGGCCCGGGGGACAGCCCCAGCATTTT
TRBV2	-	-	TRBJ1-1	CASSGTRVTEAFF	TGTGCCAGCAGCGGGACACGGGTCACTGAAGCTTTCTTT
TRBV11-2	-	-	TRBJ1-6	CASSLNRQGNSPLHF	TGTGCCAGCAGCTTAAACCGGCAGGGTAATTCACCCCTCCACTTT